One T cell receptor beta chain is described in this entry. In this sample, this clone turned up a few times. No antigen is known for it. The sample holds no much larger clone one base away, and base qualities are not on file. From a lookup of the germline V gene, CDR1 and CDR2 are SGHRS and YFSETQ. Trimming costs V 3 bases and J 0 bases, and their ends lie 9 bases apart. The cysteine opens and the phenylalanine closes a CDR3 of 14 amino acids. Only CDR3 DNA remains: 42 bases, in frame from the first base. The cohort consisted of fewer than 700 healthy bone marrow donors. All cohort members were sampled while nominally healthy, although unrecorded immune exposures were likely present. The donor tested CMV seropositive and was one of the 289 seropositive cohort members. A peripheral blood sample was provided by each donor, and peripheral blood mononuclear cells were used for TCR beta sequencing. The Qiagen DNeasy Blood Extraction Kit was used to extract genomic DNA from the blood cell samples.

This specimen belongs to a study of cytomegalovirus exposure and HLA in healthy donors listed by TCRdb under 2017. Regarding the study in general: In an earlier analysis of approximately 640 of the donors, approximately 260 Gb of sequence data and just under 120 million unique TCR beta sequences from about 190 million T cells were reported. Approximately 300 gigabases of sequencing data and approximately 85 million unique TCR sequences were included in an early release covering about 700 HLA-typed donors. Of the approximately 400 genotyped donors, 65% to 90% fell in the genetic ancestry cluster associated with self-reported Caucasian donors. The study aimed to test whether cataloging public T cell receptors could reveal signatures of past pathogen exposure. Using immunosequencing, the study profiled T cell repertoires from around 670 subjects and related those repertoires to cytomegalovirus serostatus. Besides the first cohort of 666 subjects, a separate validation cohort made up of over 100 different subjects was used. To predict cytomegalovirus infection status, the study combined high-throughput TCR immunosequencing, statistical association of individual TCRs with disease status, and machine learning. A later analysis re-examined previously published TCR beta repertoires from just over 650 donors and added high-resolution HLA genotyping to investigate patterns of TCR occurrence. The later analysis used no new phenotypic data to find candidate immune exposures, relying instead on TCR beta sequences and their occurrence across donors. To decide whether each TCR beta V gene segment behaved as functional or pseudogenic, an earlier analysis of approximately 590 of the donors relied on high-throughput TCR beta sequencing. Donor age, sex, ethnicity and CMV serostatus were compiled alongside the repertoire data. Genome-wide SNP genotypes for about 65% of the 666 donors were used in a later genetic analysis, which treated that subset as a discovery cohort. Every repertoire in the discovery cohort had been generated on one and the same sequencing platform. HLA typing included class I and class II loci at four-digit resolution. The number of typed donors differed by locus: about 620-640 for A, B, C, DRB1 and DQB1; 500 to 550 for DQA1; 606 for DPA1; and 400 to 480 for DPB1. Because of strong linkage in the cohort, a few DR-DQ haplotypes were treated as single units for association and clustering. On average, 235,054 unique TCR beta nucleotide sequences were sequenced per donor among 398 genotyped donors of the cohort, with about 19% of those sequences being non-productive. The research as a whole found: In a later analysis, around 17,000 TCR beta sequences were associated with specific HLA alleles at a false discovery rate of 0.05. A later analysis found that most CMV-associated TCR beta chains appeared HLA-restricted, with HLA associations seemingly driven largely by CMV exposure. In a later analysis, the rate of TCR association differed among HLA loci, with DRB1 alleles having the most associated TCRs and HLA-C alleles having the fewest. A later genetic analysis associated a missense DCLRE1C variant with V-gene and J-gene trimming of TCR beta chains, and an independent cohort replicated the association. Presence/absence analyses assumed roughly uniform sequencing depth across donors, an assumption that may not hold. In vitro tests confirmed that three of the cytomegalovirus-associated TCR beta chains recognize cytomegalovirus antigens. The authors suggested that the approach could potentially be generalized to other disease states and immunological phenotypes. Because the 87-base-pair reads could not distinguish some IMGT-functional V segments, including TRBV6-2 and TRBV6-3, those segments were excluded. The study gave a list of 150 to 200 TCR beta chains associated with cytomegalovirus. Broadly in line with IMGT annotations, most TCR beta V segments showed up in productive rearrangements about 90% or about 30% of the time in an earlier analysis of a few hundred of the donors. A further reported finding was that TCR beta sequences accurately predicted the HLA-A and HLA-B alleles for most subjects in the first cohort. The sequencing pipeline was judged likely to have produced a cluster of highly shared sequence variants as a technical artifact. Compared with equally common non-associated chains, HLA-associated TCR beta chains in a later analysis were more clonally expanded and had lower generation probabilities. The classifier was reported to diagnose cytomegalovirus status with high specificity and sensitivity in both the original cohort and the validation cohort. Across donors, most TCR sequences were observed very rarely, whereas some public TCRs were present in many individuals. Over 15 rarely observed V segments, including chromosome 9 orphons, were excluded from the earlier analysis of almost 600 of the donors because counts were too low. In a later analysis, several top co-occurrence clusters were reported to appear linked to parvovirus B19, influenza, CMV and Epstein-Barr virus. Linkage disequilibrium might explain the correlated functional status among segregating V segments, but an unknown experimental factor could not be excluded. Because some donors lacked HLA typing at each locus, the association tests relied only on the typed subset. Only TCR beta chains were sequenced in this cohort, and the absence of alpha or paired-chain data limited detectable features. The only immune exposure information available for the cohort was CMV serostatus. When HLA alleles, especially DR and DQ, strongly co-occurred, TCR associations were difficult to assign to individual alleles. A later genetic analysis reported fewer N-insertions in productive TCRs among donors in an Asian-associated ancestry cluster than the roughly 700-donor mean.

Libraries were prepared through the immunoSEQ multiplex PCR assay. A mixture of 60 forward primers for TCR Vbeta segments and 13 reverse primers for TCR Jbeta segments was used in the multiplex PCR. Amplification of the CDR3 region of rearranged TCR beta genes was performed with a multiplex PCR assay on genomic DNA. On the Illumina HiSeq System, the amplified TCR beta libraries were sequenced as 87-base-pair reads. The published analysis was carried out like this. A later analysis tallied 80 million to 95 million unique TCR beta chains across the 666 repertoires, and approximately 9.9 million of those chains were shared by two or more donors. To remove PCR and sequencing errors, raw reads were error-corrected and collapsed into unique sequences using a nearest-neighbor algorithm that merged closely related sequences. To assign V, D and J gene segments, CDR3 sequences were aligned to IMGT reference sequences. For a sequence to be retained, a match of at least six nucleotides to both a V gene segment and a J gene segment was required. A rearrangement was called productive if the CDR3 had no stop codons and remained in frame with V and J, and every other rearrangement was called non-productive. Following IMGT convention, CDR3 was defined as the stretch from the second conserved V-encoded cysteine up to the conserved J-encoded phenylalanine. The earlier analysis of 550 to 650 of the donors excluded any sequence lacking an unambiguous match to a single V gene segment. In an earlier analysis of approximately 590 of the donors, a V segment was called functional when productive rearrangements were above 56.7%, and segregating when the standard deviation between donors exceeded 5%. To diagnose cytomegalovirus status from the catalog of TCR beta chain sequences, a statistical classification framework was built. In a later analysis, TCR nucleotide sequences were compared against IMGT/GENE-DB human TR gene sequences so that V and J genes could be assigned. In a later analysis, CDR3 sequences and most-parsimonious VDJ recombination scenarios were assigned using the TCRdist pipeline. In a later analysis, each TCR beta chain was defined by its CDR3 amino acid sequence together with its V-gene family, and reads without a unique V-gene family were excluded. In a later analysis, around 600 highly shared, low-generation-probability nucleotide sequences were removed to address suspected cross-contamination and a sequencing artifact. For each public chain, a later analysis derived a clonal expansion index from normalized ranks of inferred template counts within each repertoire. In a later analysis, generation probabilities were computed using a VDJ recombination model fitted to out-of-frame rearrangements, and the results were checked against IGoR. A later analysis scored TCR-TCR, TCR-HLA and TCR-CMV co-occurrence with hypergeometric tests, applying a repertoire-size bias correction to TCR pairs. A later analysis estimated false discovery rates by permuting HLA or CMV assignments 20 times. A later analysis grouped co-occurring TCRs with DBSCAN, adding TCRdist sequence similarity when clustering within HLA-allele-positive subsets. For co-occurrence clustering, repertoires with fewer than 30,000 or more than 120,000 public chains were excluded, along with four or five repertoires with anomalous nucleotide sharing. Here the immuneACCESS table is served through TCRdb, limited to in-frame sequences with V and J called. Missing clones are a known gap in these copies; in checked studies unresolved V genes cover under half, and the rest lacks a known reason. The V and J calls and clone size are taken from that table; D and trimming were inferred from the DNA. The sample table contains about 210,000 clones; only one count was recorded for about four fifths of them. Approximately 6% of the sample rests with the top ten.

The rearranged segments are TRBV5-1 and TRBJ1-1; no D segment can be confidently identified. The clonotype originates from a man aged 40-55 years in good health and CMV-seropositive. The source material was PBMCs. The CDR3 amino acid sequence is: CASSSGDLNTEAFF. The DNA reads as follows: TGCGCCAGCAGCTCGGGAGACCTGAACACTGAAGCTTTCTTT.